This T cell receptor beta chain is drawn from a study of T cell repertoires in cytomegalovirus infection. Study-wide results and limits: CMV-specific TCR beta clonotypes restricted by HLA-C were the ones dominating the ex vivo response.

This clonotype was observed many times. Antigen: not known. This CDR3 is missing its conserved last phenylalanine or tryptophan, likely due to a read error. The DNA is omitted, as the CDR3 cannot be located on it reliably, and the CDR3 follows TCRdb's listing. One entry per CDR3 protein, called by TCRdb with MiXCR from the reads. The sample records nearly 650,000 distinct CDR3 sequences, approximately 24% being singletons. Germline loops: CDR1 MNHEY, CDR2 SVGEGT. The CDR3 sequence runs 13 residues, both termini included. This TCR was recovered from a human donor in good health (CMV status not recorded). Some clones in this sample may be carry-over from other donors' samples. The chain employs TRBV6-2 or TRBV6-3 and TRBJ2-5; no check of the table's D call, TRBD1, against the DNA was made. The sample comprised CD8+ T cells from PBMCs. CDR3 in amino acids: CASSYALAGTYLA.